This record looks at one TCR beta chain sequence and its context. The antigen is undetermined. This sample is part of a study of shared clonotypes between healthy human individuals. At deep level, the assay was performed. Data came from immunoSEQ multiplex PCR; TCRdb stores just in-frame clones and leaves some out. Of nearly 1 million clones in the sample, approximately 76% are singletons; the top ten hold over 1.3%. V was clipped by 10 bases and J by 3 bases, with 13 bases between them. Germline loops: CDR1 MNHEY, CDR2 SVGAGI. CDR3 length: 12 amino acids. Study-wide results and caveats: It was anticipated that sequencing depth would influence how many clonotypes donors shared.

The sequenced sample consisted of memory CD4+ T cells sorted from blood. The sample's subset: CD45RA-negative fraction. The receptor was isolated from a man between 18 and 35 years old in good health. V usage is TRBV6-5 and J usage is TRBJ2-7, with D perhaps given as TRBD1 or TRBD2 (6 bases each). The CDR3 loop is CATSQGLYEQYF. The CDR3 coding sequence is TGTGCCACCTCACAGGGACTCTACGAGCAGTACTTC.